This section outlines one T cell receptor beta chain sequence together with its context. Antigen: not known. Clones were sequenced by immunoSEQ multiplex PCR, and TCRdb holds only the in-frame ones, with some missing. This sample carries under 35,000 clones, less than 80% of them seen once, and the ten largest clones take around 2.6%. V lost 4 bases and J lost 0; bases outside the gene matches: 9. CDR1 is MNHEY and CDR2 is SVGAGI in the germline V gene. This CDR3 is 16 amino acids long. The data originate from a study of STAT5B mutations in CD4+ large granular lymphocyte leukemia. Study-wide points: Top patient clones used TRBV06 genes more often: 8/27 versus 2/35 in controls. Without putative leukemic clones, patient CD4-sorted repertoires remained more clonal than healthy CD4+ repertoires. No patients shared main leukemic clonotypes, though 25% to 30% appeared at low frequency elsewhere.

V and J are TRBV6-5 and TRBJ2-7; TRBD1 matches at 7 bases. This clonotype was sampled from a human donor in good health. Sequencing was done on a sample of CD4+ T cells from blood buffy coats. The CDR3 protein is CASSSGGQESSYEQYF. The CDR3 nucleotides are TGTGCCAGCAGTTCCGGTGGACAGGAAAGCTCCTACGAGCAGTACTTC.